The next 18 T cell receptor beta chains were all read from a single sample in a study of T-cell reconstitution after alpha-beta-depleted transplantation in children. Using unique molecular identifiers, the investigators prepared the TCRbeta library. From the PCR reads, TCRdb called clonotypes with MiXCR, one entry per CDR3 protein. The data hold some 550,000 distinct CDR3 sequences, with around 19% observed a single time. The specimen was PBMCs from the stem cell graft donor, collected from the stem cell graft. These TCRs come from a human donor who donated a stem cell graft to a child with acute lymphoblastic leukemia.

The chain employs TRBV4-1 and TRBJ2-7, with TRBD1 matching 8 bases. V was clipped by 3 bases and J by 6 bases; unmatched bases: 7. Per the germline V gene, CDR1 is MGHRA and CDR2 is YSYEKL. The CDR3 covers 14 residues. The CDR3 DNA reads TGCGCCAGCAGCCACACAGGGGGTATGGTCGAGCAGTACTTC. It yields the protein CASSHTGGMVEQYF.

The table lists this clonotype with a few counts. The rearrangement uses TRBV12-3 or TRBV12-4 and TRBJ1-5; D gene uncertain. CDR3 size: 15 residues. Deletions cut 1 base from V and 4 bases from J, with 11 bases between. In nucleotides, the CDR3 is TGTGCCAGCAGTTTAGGAGGACGGATTAATCAGCCCCAGCATTTT. This codes for CASSLGGRINQPQHF.

This chain joins TRBV6-1 and TRBJ2-5, with D unresolved. Trimming removed 3 bases at V and 9 bases at J, with 17 bases between. This CDR3 has 14 residues. Germline assignment: CDR1 MNHNS and CDR2 SASEGT. CDR3 nucleotide sequence: TGTGCCAGCAGTGAGGGTCGGCTAACGATGGCCCAGTACTTC. Its translation is CASSEGRLTMAQYF.

The J gene is TRBJ1-3, the V gene TRBV7-9; a possible D gene is TRBD1 (6 bases). CDR3 length: 15 amino acids. Looked up from germline, CDR1 is SEHNR and CDR2 is FQNEAQ (reference sequence). V was clipped by 5 bases and J by 0 bases, with 11 bases between them. CDR3 bases: TGTGCCAGCAGCGTCAGGGGTGTCTCTGGAAACACCATATATTTT. It translates to CASSVRGVSGNTIYF.

Only a few counts were recorded for this clonotype. The chain employs TRBV30 and TRBJ1-2; no firm D call. V lost 2 bases, J lost 4 bases, and 14 bases lay in between. The germline gives CDR1 GTSNPN, CDR2 SVGIG (reference sequence). CDR3 size: 14 residues. The CDR3 DNA is TGTGCCTGGAGTCCTGGTGGGCTGACCTATGGCTACACCTTC. It codes for CAWSPGGLTYGYTF. Full variable domain (missing parts from reference TRBV30 and TRBJ1-2): SQTIHQWPATLVQPVGSPLSLECTVEGTSNPNLYWYRQAAGRGLQLLFYSVGIGQISSEVPQNLSASRPQDRQFILSSKKLLLSDSGFYLCAWSPGGLTYGYTFGSGTRLTVV.

The gene calls are TRBV12-3 or TRBV12-4 and TRBJ1-2; D uncertain. The CDR3 has 12 amino acids. V was cut by 5 bases and J by 8 bases, with 12 bases left in between. In nucleotides, the CDR3 is TGTGCCAGCAGTCTCGGCCAGACAGGCTACACCTTC. It translates to CASSLGQTGYTF.

This clonotype was counted a few times. The chain uses TRBV12-3 or TRBV12-4 and TRBJ1-5; D ambiguous. CDR3 size: 13 residues. V lost 4 bases and J 7 bases, leaving 11 bases between the germline ends. CDR3 DNA sequence: TGTGCCAGCAGTTCCGGACTGAACCAGCCCCAGCATTTT. Its translation is CASSSGLNQPQHF.

This clonotype showed up just a few times. This sequence joins TRBV7-8 and TRBJ1-1, with D perhaps matching TRBD1 (6 bases). The germline CDR1 and CDR2 sequences are SGHVS and FQNEAQ. The length of the CDR3 is 13 residues. Trimming cost V 2 bases and J 7 bases, with 11 bases left between them. CDR3 in DNA: TGTGCCAGCAGCTTATCGGGGGGCCTTGAAGCTTTCTTT. It encodes CASSLSGGLEAFF. Based on the CDR3 plus reference TRBV7-8 and TRBJ1-1, the full variable domain is GAGVSQSPRYKVAKRGQDVALRCDPISGHVSLFWYQQALGQGPEFLTYFQNEAQLDKSGLPSDRFFAERPEGSVSTLKIQRTQQEDSAVYLCASSLSGGLEAFFGQGTRLTVV.

The chain links TRBV29-1 to TRBJ2-1, with 9 bases identical to TRBD1. J gave up 7 bases and V 6 bases, and 10 bases lay outside the gene matches. This CDR3 contains 14 residues. From germline, CDR1 is SQVTM and CDR2 ANQGSEA. The CDR3 DNA is TGCAGCGTCAGCTCGGGACAGGGCGGGAATGAGCAGTTCTTC. As protein: CSVSSGQGGNEQFF.

CDR3 coding DNA: TGTGCCAGCAGCCCCCTAGCGGGAGTTTTCAATGAGCAGTTCTTC. It translates to CASSPLAGVFNEQFF. The chain employs TRBV7-3 and TRBJ2-1, with 10 bases that match TRBD2. The CDR3 contains 15 residues. Trimming took 5 bases from V and 6 from J; bases not matched to a gene: 7. Germline values: CDR1 SGHTA, CDR2 FQGTGA.

Only a few counts were recorded for this clonotype. The J gene is TRBJ2-1, the V gene TRBV5-6; the D gene is possibly TRBD2 (7 bases). Germline values: CDR1 SGHDT, CDR2 YYEEEE. The V gene lost 6 bases and the J gene lost 6 bases, with 19 bases spanning the gap. This CDR3 is 15 amino acids long. The CDR3 sequence: CASTLLGGGINEQFF. The CDR3 DNA follows: TGTGCCAGCACCCTACTAGGGGGGGGGATCAATGAGCAGTTCTTC.

This chain uses TRBV3-1 with TRBJ1-2; possibly TRBD1 for D (5 bases). Trimming left V 3 bases short and J 7 bases short, with 12 bases between. Germline loops: CDR1 LGHDT, CDR2 YNNKEL (reference sequence). The CDR3 runs to 13 residues. CDR3 protein: CASSHLAGAGYTF. In DNA form, the CDR3 reads TGTGCCAGCAGCCACCTAGCCGGGGCTGGCTACACCTTC.

This clonotype showed up just a few times. V usage is TRBV12-3 or TRBV12-4 and J usage is TRBJ2-7; 9 bases match TRBD2. The V gene end was trimmed by 3 bases and the J gene end by 3 bases; junction bases not matched to a gene: 3. The CDR3 consists of 14 residues. CDR3 sequence (DNA): TGTGCCAGCAGTTTTGCGACTAGCGGCTACGAGCAGTACTTC. This codes for CASSFATSGYEQYF.

This chain connects TRBV20-1 to TRBJ2-2; tentatively, D is TRBD2 (6 bases). V lost 0 bases and J lost 7, with 12 bases in between. CDR1 DFQATT and CDR2 SNEGSKA come from the germline V gene (reference sequence). The CDR3 has 14 residues. Here the CDR3 DNA reads TGCAGTGCTAGAGATCCTAGCGTCGGCGGGGAGCTGTTTTTT. Amino acids: CSARDPSVGGELFF.

The V gene is TRBV7-8, the J gene TRBJ1-1; D might be TRBD1 (6 bases). Germline V gene lookup returns CDR1 SGHVS and CDR2 FQNEAQ. V was clipped by 5 bases and J by 8 bases, with 15 bases between them. CDR3 length: 13 residues. Written as DNA, the CDR3 is TGTGCCAGCAGCCTTTACGGACAGAAGGAAGCTTTCTTT. Amino acid sequence: CASSLYGQKEAFF.

This clonotype occurred a few times. This chain joins TRBV5-1 and TRBJ2-2; D is unresolved. The V end lost 7 bases, the J end lost 5 bases, and 12 bases lay between the germline ends. CDR1 is SGHRS, CDR2 YFSETQ, per germline. The CDR3 is made up of 13 amino acids. In DNA form, the CDR3 reads TGCGCCAGCGGCCCTTTGGGGACCGGGGAGCTGTTTTTT. This sequence encodes CASGPLGTGELFF.

This clonotype was detected a few times. The chain recombines TRBV12-3 or TRBV12-4 with TRBJ2-1, with 7 bases that match TRBD2. The CDR3 length is 16 residues. Trimming removed 5 bases from V and 6 bases from J; junction bases left unmatched: 13. The CDR3 spells CASSPPGLTEFNEQFF. CDR3 coding DNA: TGTGCCAGCAGTCCCCCGGGACTAACAGAATTCAATGAGCAGTTCTTC.

DNA of the CDR3: TGTGCCAGCAGTTCTTCCACAGGTTACTCTGGAAACACCATATATTTT. Its translation is CASSSSTGYSGNTIYF. The chain couples TRBV12-3 or TRBV12-4 to TRBJ1-3; weak D call: TRBD1 (5 bases). Trimming left V 4 bases short and J 0 bases short, with 13 bases between. CDR3 length equals 16 residues.